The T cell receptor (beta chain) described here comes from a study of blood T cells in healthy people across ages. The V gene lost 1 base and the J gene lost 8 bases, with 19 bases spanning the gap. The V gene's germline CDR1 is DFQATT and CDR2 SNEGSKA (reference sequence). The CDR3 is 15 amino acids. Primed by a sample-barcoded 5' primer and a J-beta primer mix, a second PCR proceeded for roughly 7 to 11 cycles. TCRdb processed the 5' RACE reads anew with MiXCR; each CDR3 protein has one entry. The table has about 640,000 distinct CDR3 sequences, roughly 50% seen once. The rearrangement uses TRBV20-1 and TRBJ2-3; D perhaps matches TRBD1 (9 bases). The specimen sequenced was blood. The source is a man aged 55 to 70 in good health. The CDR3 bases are TGCAGTGCTAGAGGGGAGGTAGCGGGACAGGGTACGCAGTATTTT. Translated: CSARGEVAGQGTQYF.